This T cell receptor (beta chain) comes out of a study of T-cell memory formation after mild COVID-19. Study details: Largely, TCR clusters stayed within a single donor.

Constant-segment-primed 5'RACE gave TCR alpha and TCR beta cDNA libraries with sample barcodes and UMIs. TCRdb fed the 5' RACE reads into MiXCR, producing one record per CDR3 protein. The sample contains tens of thousands of distinct CDR3 sequences, roughly 17% of which appear only once. This clonotype turned up a few times. What it binds is unknown. General observations from the study: CD4+ contracting clones lay mainly in CM and EM, CD8+ ones in EMRA.

This clonotype was obtained from an adult woman who had mild COVID-19 (a few samples of this study predate the infection). Cell type and time point are not known. Specimen: PBMCs or a T cell subset sorted from them (not recorded which).

CDR3 amino acids: CSARAVMDIKGNEQFF. The CDR3 DNA reads TGCAGTGCTAGAGCGGTCATGGACATCAAGGGCAATGAGCAGTTCTTC. V gene TRBV20-1 combines with J gene TRBJ2-1, with D tentatively TRBD1 (5 bases). V lost 1 base, J lost 6 bases, and 19 bases lay in between. Germline lookup yields CDR1 DFQATT and CDR2 SNEGSKA (reference sequence). This CDR3 is built from 16 residues.